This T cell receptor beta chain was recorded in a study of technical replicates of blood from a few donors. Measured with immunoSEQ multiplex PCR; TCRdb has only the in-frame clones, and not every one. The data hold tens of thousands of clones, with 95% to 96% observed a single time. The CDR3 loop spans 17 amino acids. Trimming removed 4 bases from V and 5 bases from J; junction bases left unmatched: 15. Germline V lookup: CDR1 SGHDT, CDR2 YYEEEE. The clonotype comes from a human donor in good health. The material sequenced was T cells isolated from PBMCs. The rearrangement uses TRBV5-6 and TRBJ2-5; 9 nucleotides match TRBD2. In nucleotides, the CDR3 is TGTGCCAGCAGCCCCCCCGAGCGGGGGGCGAGTTTTGAGACCCAGTACTTC. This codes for CASSPPERGASFETQYF.